Listed below are T cell receptor beta chains from one sample, sequenced in a study of T-cell memory formation after mild COVID-19. TCRdb redid the calling of the 5' RACE reads with MiXCR, one entry per CDR3 protein. Of 49,000 or so distinct CDR3 sequences detected, approximately 7.6% appear once; the ten largest clones hold roughly 1.4%. The sample comprised PBMCs or a T cell subset sorted from them (not recorded which). These receptors all come from a man aged 18 to 29 who had mild COVID-19 (a few samples of this study predate the infection). Cell type and time point are not known. The conserved cysteine and the conserved F or W are not part of the CDR3 here. Each record gives: CDR3 protein, D gene, V gene. A D gene is named only where the DNA matches it firmly.

CDR3: ASSFQGDQETQY; D: -; V: TRBV5-1
CDR3: AIRTGTGNQETQY; D: TRBD1; V: TRBV10-3
CDR3: ASSLALGQSSGANVLT; D: -; V: TRBV12-3/TRBV12-4
CDR3: ASSLGRDTEAF; D: -; V: TRBV5-1
CDR3: ASSLVGTGSTDTQY; D: TRBD1; V: TRBV7-2
CDR3: ASSLEGTGYSPLH; D: TRBD1; V: TRBV7-2
CDR3: ASSGTGSTDTQY; D: TRBD1; V: TRBV7-9
CDR3: ASSHWTGPKNIQY; D: TRBD1; V: TRBV12-3/TRBV12-4
CDR3: ASSLLAGGGHEQY; D: TRBD2; V: TRBV3-1
CDR3: ATSDWPDSDTQY; D: -; V: TRBV24-1
CDR3: SAQTEGPTDTQY; D: -; V: TRBV20-1
CDR3: ASSQRSGDTGELF; D: TRBD2; V: TRBV7-2
CDR3: ASSQKRGSTDTQY; D: TRBD2; V: TRBV4-2
CDR3: ASSSLGRANEQY; D: -; V: TRBV12-3/TRBV12-4
CDR3: ASSLGVAGGRADTQY; D: TRBD2; V: TRBV5-1
CDR3: ASSRYAGTGAEQY; D: TRBD1; V: TRBV3-1
CDR3: ASSRDFHTQY; D: -; V: TRBV7-2
CDR3: ASSLSGGPGEQF; D: TRBD2; V: TRBV7-9
CDR3: ASSPSGLQETQY; D: -; V: TRBV3-1
CDR3: ASSFSLAGGRGHSYEQY; D: TRBD1; V: TRBV5-1
CDR3: ASSSRRGGNTIY; D: -; V: TRBV7-2
CDR3: ASSFPVTNTGELF; D: -; V: TRBV7-8
CDR3: ASSLGQKNIQY; D: -; V: TRBV12-3/TRBV12-4
CDR3: ASSTSGGQQF; D: TRBD2; V: TRBV19
CDR3: ASRPGRGNSPLH; D: -; V: TRBV6-6
CDR3: ASSLVGGANTGELF; D: TRBD1; V: TRBV7-2
CDR3: ASSIGATRGETQY; D: -; V: TRBV19
CDR3: ASSQFKSAKNIQY; D: -; V: TRBV23-1
CDR3: ASSLGRRGGGATDTQY; D: TRBD2; V: TRBV12-3/TRBV12-4
CDR3: ASSSSGPKGGELF; D: -; V: TRBV12-3/TRBV12-4
CDR3: ASSPGGGSTNYGYT; D: TRBD1; V: TRBV5-1
CDR3: ASSLRDANTGELF; D: -; V: TRBV18
CDR3: ASSLLLAGGRTGELF; D: TRBD2; V: TRBV5-6
CDR3: ASSPPTDTQY; D: -; V: TRBV5-1
CDR3: ATRANKQGVDTEAF; D: TRBD1; V: TRBV24-1
CDR3: AISGTEQETQY; D: -; V: TRBV10-3
CDR3: ASSYSMGGNQPQH; D: -; V: TRBV6-6
CDR3: AISNRVSGANVLT; D: -; V: TRBV10-3
CDR3: ASSLGGGLPGRDTQY; D: -; V: TRBV7-2
CDR3: ASSGDSNSPLH; D: -; V: TRBV7-3
CDR3: ASSPRVEGGEKLF; D: -; V: TRBV4-3
CDR3: ASSPSGGGTDTQY; D: TRBD2; V: TRBV7-2
CDR3: ASISGQGSEQY; D: TRBD1; V: TRBV3-1
CDR3: ASSGRDKGRTDTQY; D: -; V: TRBV19
CDR3: ASSQVGAGANVLT; D: -; V: TRBV18
CDR3: ASSPQTGGQETQY; D: TRBD1; V: TRBV4-2
CDR3: ATSRGPRRIANTGELF; D: -; V: TRBV15
CDR3: ASSLGDQTGETQY; D: -; V: TRBV7-9
CDR3: ASSLAGREKLF; D: -; V: TRBV12-3/TRBV12-4
CDR3: ASSQARGVNEKLF; D: -; V: TRBV4-2
CDR3: ASSSRQGFYEQY; D: TRBD1; V: TRBV7-8
CDR3: ASSHRDSGNEQF; D: TRBD1; V: TRBV12-3/TRBV12-4
CDR3: ASSLWGRNQPQH; D: -; V: TRBV28
CDR3: SARTSAVQETQY; D: -; V: TRBV20-1
CDR3: ASSFDRVAYEQY; D: TRBD1; V: TRBV2
CDR3: ASSTPGLAGDYEQY; D: TRBD2; V: TRBV19
CDR3: ASSNYEQY; D: -; V: TRBV11-2